One and the same sample provided the 12 T cell receptor beta chains below, sequenced in a study of cytomegalovirus exposure and HLA in healthy donors (TCRdb year 2017). The receptor library was made with the immunoSEQ multiplex PCR assay. Sourced from immuneACCESS, this table was stored by TCRdb with only in-frame sequences that have V and J called. A share of the clones is absent; for the studies checked, an unresolved V gene accounts for under half, and the remainder has no known explanation. This sample gives about 330,000 clones in total; roughly 89% of them show up just once. The top ten hold about 0.8% of the sample. Material for sequencing was PBMCs. These receptors originate from a woman under 30 in good health and CMV-seronegative.

The chain is built from TRBV7-2 and TRBJ2-7, with D unclear. V was shortened by 5 bases and J by 2 bases, with 10 bases between the two germline ends. Germline CDR1 is SGHTA and CDR2 is FQGNSA. The CDR3 is made up of 13 amino acids. The CDR3 region is CASSLEAAYEQYF. The CDR3 DNA reads TGTGCCAGCAGCCTCGAGGCGGCCTACGAGCAGTACTTC.

The gene calls are TRBV18 and TRBJ1-2; TRBD1 agrees at 8 bases. Germline CDR1 KGHSH, CDR2 LQKENI. This CDR3 is built from 17 residues. V trimming: 4 bases; J trimming: 0 bases; junction bases outside the gene matches: 10. The CDR3 here is CASSLNSGTGTNYGYTF. In nucleotides, the CDR3 is TGTGCCAGCTCACTGAATTCCGGGACAGGAACTAACTATGGCTACACCTTC.

The chain employs TRBV2 and TRBJ2-7; D is unclear. The V end lost 6 bases, the J end lost 5 bases, and 8 bases lay between the germline ends. Germline CDR1 is SNHLY and CDR2 is FYNNEI. The length of the CDR3 is 11 residues. The CDR3 region has the DNA TGTGCCAGCAGCCTCAGTCACGAGCAGTACTTC. Translated, it gives CASSLSHEQYF.

The gene calls are TRBV16 and TRBJ1-2; 10 nucleotides align to TRBD1. The CDR3 length is 15 residues. Germline V gene sequence: CDR1 KGHSY, CDR2 FQNENV. Trimming removed 0 bases from V and 7 bases from J; junction bases left unmatched: 5. The CDR3 spells CASSQSTGGAGGYTF. The CDR3 DNA reads as TGTGCCAGCAGCCAATCGACAGGGGGCGCGGGTGGCTACACCTTC.

This clone was seen a single time. This rearrangement joins TRBV28 to TRBJ1-5; TRBD1 might be the D (5 bases). CDR3 length equals 14 residues. V was pared by 6 bases and J by 3 bases, with 12 bases between. The germline V gene encodes CDR1 MDHEN and CDR2 SYDVKM. The CDR3 DNA follows: TGTGCCAGCAGCAAACCAGGGATCAATCAGCCCCAGCATTTT. This sequence encodes CASSKPGINQPQHF.

This rearrangement joins TRBV7-2 to TRBJ2-7, with TRBD1 as a possible D gene (6 bases). The CDR3 spans 13 residues. CDR1 is SGHTA and CDR2 is FQGNSA in the germline V gene. V lost 6 bases, J lost 3 bases, and 12 bases lay in between. CDR3 sequence: CASRVGGDYEQYF. CDR3 in DNA: TGTGCCAGCAGGGTAGGGGGTGACTACGAGCAGTACTTC.

The rearrangement uses TRBV18 and TRBJ2-7; 9 bases fit TRBD2. This CDR3 spans 15 amino acids. Germline CDR1 reads KGHSH; CDR2 reads LQKENI. V lost 2 bases and J lost 0; bases outside the gene matches: 2. This CDR3 reads CASSPALAGSYEQYF. For the CDR3, the DNA is TGTGCCAGCTCACCAGCACTAGCGGGCTCCTACGAGCAGTACTTC.

V is TRBV6-5 and J is TRBJ2-7, with 8 bases lining up with TRBD2. The ends lost 0 bases at V and 2 bases at J; junction bases unmatched: 6. Per the germline V gene, CDR1 is MNHEY and CDR2 is SVGAGI. The CDR3 is 16 amino acids. The CDR3 DNA sequence: TGTGCCAGCAGTTACTCTGGGTCGGGACTAGCCTACGAGCAGTACTTC. Protein: CASSYSGSGLAYEQYF.

The V gene is TRBV18, the J gene TRBJ2-7; TRBD2 might be the D (7 bases). Trimming cost V 4 bases and J 5 bases, with 18 bases left between them. This CDR3 contains 15 residues. In germline, CDR1 is KGHSH, CDR2 LQKENI. As DNA, the CDR3 is TGTGCCAGCTCACTCGGGGGCGGGAGCAGCCACGAGCAGTACTTC. Protein sequence: CASSLGGGSSHEQYF.

CDR3 DNA: TGTGCCAGCAGTTTTTCCCGGCACAGCTCCTACGAGCAGTACTTC. It is translated as CASSFSRHSSYEQYF. The chain is built from TRBV27 and TRBJ2-7; D ambiguous. Germline V gene sequence: CDR1 MNHEY, CDR2 SMNVEV (reference sequence). V was clipped by 3 bases and J by 0 bases, with 12 bases between them. This CDR3 region has 15 residues.

The V and J genes are TRBV7-6 and TRBJ1-2, with 9 positions matching TRBD1. This CDR3 region has 14 residues. With V trimmed by 5 bases and J by 6 bases, 7 bases remained unmatched. CDR1 SGHVS and CDR2 FNYEAQ come from the germline V gene. The CDR3 here is CASSPGQGVDGYTF. As DNA, the CDR3 is TGTGCCAGCAGCCCGGGACAGGGAGTTGATGGCTACACCTTC.

The chain employs TRBV6-5 and TRBJ2-2; D is undetermined. CDR3 length: 14 amino acids. Germline loops: CDR1 MNHEY, CDR2 SVGAGI. V was pared by 2 bases and J by 6 bases, with 10 bases between. CDR3 coding DNA: TGTGCCAGCAGTTACGGCCCAGAGGCCGGGGAGCTGTTTTTT. Its protein product is CASSYGPEAGELFF.